This T cell receptor (beta chain) is from a study of memory CD4+ T cells and cytomegalovirus serostatus. Study context: This sample comes from healthy Belgian adults, several CMV seropositive, about 25 seronegative. General observations from the study: CD4+ memory repertoires contained about 40% of the 164 reported CMV TCRbeta sequences.

V was cut by 5 bases and J by 2 bases, with 10 bases left in between. The CDR3 has 13 residues. CDR1 and CDR2 (germline): MNHNS, SASEGT. Method: immunoSEQ multiplex PCR; TCRdb's copy keeps in-frame clones and lacks some. This sample has about 92,000 clones, with 80% found just once. This clone was counted a single time. Antigen specificity is unknown. The sort gate was single viable CD3+CD4+CD8-CD45RO+ cells for memory CD4+ T cells. Serum IgG to CMV pp150, pp28, p38 and p52 defined serostatus. After thawing, CD4+ T cells were positively selected. Input material: memory CD4+ T cells from blood. This clonotype originated in an adult in good health and CMV-seropositive. V gene TRBV6-1 combines with J gene TRBJ2-7, with D possibly being TRBD1 (6 bases). The CDR3 bases are TGTGCCAGCAGTTCACAGGGACCCTACGAGCAGTACTTC. Its protein is CASSSQGPYEQYF.